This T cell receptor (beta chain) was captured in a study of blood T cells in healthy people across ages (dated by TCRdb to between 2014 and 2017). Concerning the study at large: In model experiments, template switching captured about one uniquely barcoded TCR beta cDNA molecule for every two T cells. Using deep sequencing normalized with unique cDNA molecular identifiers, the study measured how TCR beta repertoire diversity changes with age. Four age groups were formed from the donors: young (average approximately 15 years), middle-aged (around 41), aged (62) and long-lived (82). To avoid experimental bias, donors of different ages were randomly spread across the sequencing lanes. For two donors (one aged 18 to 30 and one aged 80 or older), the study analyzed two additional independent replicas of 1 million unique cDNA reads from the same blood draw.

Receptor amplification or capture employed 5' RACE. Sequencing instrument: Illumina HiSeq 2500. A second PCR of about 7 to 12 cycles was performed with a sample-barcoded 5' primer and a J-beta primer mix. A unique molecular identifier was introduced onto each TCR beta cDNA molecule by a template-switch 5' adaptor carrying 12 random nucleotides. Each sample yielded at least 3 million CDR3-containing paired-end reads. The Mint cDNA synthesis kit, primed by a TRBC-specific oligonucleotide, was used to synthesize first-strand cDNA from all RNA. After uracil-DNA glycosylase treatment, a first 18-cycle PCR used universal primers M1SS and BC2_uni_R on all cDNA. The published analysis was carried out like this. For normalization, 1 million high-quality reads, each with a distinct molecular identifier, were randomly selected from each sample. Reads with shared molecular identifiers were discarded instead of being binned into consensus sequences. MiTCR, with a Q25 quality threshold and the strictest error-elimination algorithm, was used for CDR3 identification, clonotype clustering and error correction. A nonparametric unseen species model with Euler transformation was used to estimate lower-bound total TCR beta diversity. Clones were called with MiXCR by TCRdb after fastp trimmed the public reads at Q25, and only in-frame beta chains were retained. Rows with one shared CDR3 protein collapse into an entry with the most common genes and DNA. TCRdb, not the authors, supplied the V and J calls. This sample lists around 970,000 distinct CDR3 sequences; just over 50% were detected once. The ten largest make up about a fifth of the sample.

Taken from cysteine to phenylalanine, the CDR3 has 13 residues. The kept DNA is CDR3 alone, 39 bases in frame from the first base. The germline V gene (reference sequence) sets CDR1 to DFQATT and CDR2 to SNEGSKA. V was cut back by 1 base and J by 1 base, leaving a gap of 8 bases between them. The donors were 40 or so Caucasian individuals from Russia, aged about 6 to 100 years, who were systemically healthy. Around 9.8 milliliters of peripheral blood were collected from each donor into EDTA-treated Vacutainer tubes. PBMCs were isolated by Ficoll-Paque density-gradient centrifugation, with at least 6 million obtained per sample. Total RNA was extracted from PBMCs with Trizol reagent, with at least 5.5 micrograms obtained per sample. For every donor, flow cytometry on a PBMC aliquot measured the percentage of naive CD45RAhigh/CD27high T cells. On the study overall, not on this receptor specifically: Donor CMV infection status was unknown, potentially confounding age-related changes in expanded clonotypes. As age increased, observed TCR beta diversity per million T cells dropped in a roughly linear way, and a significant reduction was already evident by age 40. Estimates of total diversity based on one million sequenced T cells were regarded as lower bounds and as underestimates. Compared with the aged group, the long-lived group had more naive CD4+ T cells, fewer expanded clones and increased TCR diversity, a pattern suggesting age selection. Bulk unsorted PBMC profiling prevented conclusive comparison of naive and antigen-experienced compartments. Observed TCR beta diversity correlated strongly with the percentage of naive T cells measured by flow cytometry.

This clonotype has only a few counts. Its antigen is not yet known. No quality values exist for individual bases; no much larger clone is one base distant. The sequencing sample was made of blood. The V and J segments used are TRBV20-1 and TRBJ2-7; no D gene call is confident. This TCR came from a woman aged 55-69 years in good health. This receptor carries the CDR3 CSARVGVSYEQYF. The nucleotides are TGCAGTGCTAGAGTTGGTGTATCCTACGAGCAGTACTTC.